This T cell receptor beta chain was recovered during a study of blood T cell repertoires in COVID-19 (dated by TCRdb to 2020 to 2022). Regarding the complete study: Collaborator samples came from the United States, Italy and Spain and covered acute and convalescent phases of COVID-19. The material from the prospective study consisted of cDNA or gDNA derived from T cells, B-cell-depleted T cells, or PBMCs. Subjects who had been exposed to COVID-19, were actively infected with it, or had recovered from it provided the deeply sampled blood TCRbeta repertoires that made up the dataset. The repertoires were made available in a free public database intended to serve as a resource for research on the immune response to SARS-CoV-2. Samples came from the ongoing ImmuneRACE study (first 160 participants) plus 1,254 subjects from 6 global collaborators. Nearly every sample came with metadata listing a de-identified subject ID, COVID-19 status, age in years and sex. Where available, HLA class I and class II types were obtained from metadata supplied by the sample provider rather than from assay-based typing. Broad study findings and their caveats: The quantity of clinical and demographic metadata differed by source and by participant and was supplied without curation.

TCRbeta CDR3 regions were amplified from genomic DNA using the immunoSEQ Assay, a bias-controlled multiplex PCR. The study's own analysis went as follows. The number of nucleated cells in each sample was estimated from the amplification of reference gene primers within the assay. To quantify the absolute abundance of each unique TCRbeta CDR3 rearrangement, sequence reads were collapsed and filtered. Productive Simpson clonality was computed per sample as the square root of Simpson's diversity index over productive rearrangements. TCRdb retrieved this table from immuneACCESS and kept in-frame rearrangements only. Not all clones are present; in checked studies, unresolved V genes account for under half, and no reason is known for the remainder. The V and J calls and clone size come from that table; D and trimming were worked out from the DNA. The sample table contains a few hundred thousand clones; only one count was recorded for roughly 77% of them. 2.5% to 4% of the sample goes to the ten largest clones.

To note about this clone: Its antigen specificity is not known. Base qualities were left out, and no much larger clone turns up one base away.

Measured from the cysteine to the phenylalanine, the CDR3 is 16 residues long. The CDR3 DNA has 48 bases and is translated from base 1. For CDR1 and CDR2, the germline V gene lists SGHRS and YFSETQ. Between the V and J ends, shortened by 3 bases and 6 bases respectively, the junction contains 19 bases. Collaborating institutions collected whole blood in K2EDTA tubes following their own protocols. For TCRbeta analysis, collaborator samples were shipped as frozen whole blood, as isolated PBMCs, or as DNA extracted from either sample type. The chain employs TRBV5-1 and TRBJ1-5; confidence is insufficient to name the D gene. The sample was peripheral blood. This clonotype originated in an elderly woman with acute or convalescent COVID-19. The CDR3 region has the sequence CASSYKGLEEGQPQHF. The DNA is TGCGCCAGCAGCTACAAAGGACTCGAGGAGGGTCAGCCCCAGCATTTT.